This T cell receptor (beta chain) emerged from a study of blood T cell repertoires in COVID-19. Repertoires were generated with immunoSEQ multiplex PCR, while TCRdb's copy carries only in-frame clones and drops some. This table has 60,000 to 75,000 clones, 76% appearing once. The CDR3 length is 15 residues. Germline loops: CDR1 SGHTA, CDR2 FQGTGA. V lost 5 bases and J lost 5; bases outside the gene matches: 11. The source is a woman in her 50s with active or convalescent COVID-19. Sequenced: peripheral blood. This sequence joins TRBV7-3 and TRBJ2-5; 7 nucleotides align to TRBD1. The CDR3 protein is CASSLRPTGLETQYF. For the CDR3, the DNA is TGTGCCAGCAGCCTCCGACCGACAGGGCTGGAGACCCAGTACTTC.